The 2 T cell receptor beta chains listed next were all sequenced from one sample in a study of response to subunit inactivated influenza vaccine. TCRdb reprocessed the RT-PCR reads with MiXCR, giving one entry per CDR3 protein. This table has around 790,000 distinct CDR3 sequences, about 20% appearing once. The sequences come from PBMCs from blood, collected roughly 5 days after vaccination. Source of these receptors: a man aged 50 to 60 who received an inactivated influenza vaccine.

There are many counts of this clonotype. The chain couples TRBV20-1 to TRBJ2-7, with 12 positions matching TRBD2. Germline values: CDR1 DFQATT, CDR2 SNEGSKA (reference sequence). With 5 bases clipped from V and 3 bases from J, the junction kept 5 bases outside the gene matches. CDR3 length: 14 amino acids. The CDR3, as DNA: TGCAGTGCTCGACTAGCGGGAGCCTTCTACGAGCAGTACTTC. Translated: CSARLAGAFYEQYF.

This clonotype was recorded a few times. The V gene is TRBV27, the J gene TRBJ2-2; either TRBD1 or TRBD2 may supply D (5 bases each). Between the trimmed V and J ends, which lost 2 bases and 7 bases, there was a span of 11 bases. Germline V gene lookup returns CDR1 MNHEY and CDR2 SMNVEV (reference sequence). CDR3 length: 14 amino acids. CDR3 sequence (DNA): TGTGCCAGCAGTTTACCCGGGGCCGGCGGGGAGCTGTTTTTT. This encodes CASSLPGAGGELFF.